This T cell receptor (beta chain) was observed in a study of shared clonotypes between healthy human individuals. Produced via immunoSEQ multiplex PCR; TCRdb's table is partial and in-frame only. The sample includes about 2.4 million clones, over 85% of them seen just once. Worth noting for this clone: Different DNA sequences within this sample yield the same CDR3.

The receptor comes from a man aged 18 to 29 in good health. Some clones in this sample may be carry-over from other donors' samples. Sequencing was done on a sample of naive CD4+ T cells from PBMCs. Subset described: CD45RA+ positively selected.

CDR3 bases: TGTGCCAGCAGTTACTCCAGGGCCGCCTACGAGCAGTACTTC. Amino acid sequence: CASSYSRAAYEQYF. This chain joins TRBV6-5 and TRBJ2-7; a possible D gene is TRBD1 (5 bases). The CDR3 is 14 amino acids. The germline CDR1 and CDR2 sequences are MNHEY and SVGAGI. The V and J ends lost 0 bases and 2 bases respectively, with 8 bases between them.